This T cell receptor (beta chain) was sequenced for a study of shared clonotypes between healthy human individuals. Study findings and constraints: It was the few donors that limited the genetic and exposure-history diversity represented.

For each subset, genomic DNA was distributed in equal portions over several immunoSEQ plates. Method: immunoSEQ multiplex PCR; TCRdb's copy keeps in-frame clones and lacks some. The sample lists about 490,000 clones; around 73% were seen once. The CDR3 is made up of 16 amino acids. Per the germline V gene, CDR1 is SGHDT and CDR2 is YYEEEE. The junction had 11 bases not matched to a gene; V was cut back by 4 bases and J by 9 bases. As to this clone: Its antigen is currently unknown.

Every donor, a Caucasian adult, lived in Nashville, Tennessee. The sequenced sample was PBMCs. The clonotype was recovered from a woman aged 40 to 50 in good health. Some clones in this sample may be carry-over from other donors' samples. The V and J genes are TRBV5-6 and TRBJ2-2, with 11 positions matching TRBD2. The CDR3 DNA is TGTGCCAGCAGCCTGTATAGCGGGAGGGGTACCAGGGAGCTGTTTTTT. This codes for CASSLYSGRGTRELFF.